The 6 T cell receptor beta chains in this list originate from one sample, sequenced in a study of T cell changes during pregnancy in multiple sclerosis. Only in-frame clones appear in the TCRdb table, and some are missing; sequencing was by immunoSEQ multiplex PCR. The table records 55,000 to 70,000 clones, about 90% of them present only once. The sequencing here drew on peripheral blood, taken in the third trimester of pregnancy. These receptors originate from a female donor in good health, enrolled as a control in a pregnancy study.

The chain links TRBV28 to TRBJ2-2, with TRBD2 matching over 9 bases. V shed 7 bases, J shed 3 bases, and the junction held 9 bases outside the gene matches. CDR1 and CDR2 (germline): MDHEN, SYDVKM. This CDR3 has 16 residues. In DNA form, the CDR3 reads TGTGCCAGCACGGGTAGCGGGGGCCGGGACACCGGGGAGCTGTTTTTT. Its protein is CASTGSGGRDTGELFF.

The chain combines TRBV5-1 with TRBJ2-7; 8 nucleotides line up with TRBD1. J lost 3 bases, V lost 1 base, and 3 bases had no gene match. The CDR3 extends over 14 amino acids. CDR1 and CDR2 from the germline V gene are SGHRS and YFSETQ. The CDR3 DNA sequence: TGCGCCAGCAGCTTGTTTGACAGGGGCTACGAGCAGTACTTC. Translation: CASSLFDRGYEQYF.

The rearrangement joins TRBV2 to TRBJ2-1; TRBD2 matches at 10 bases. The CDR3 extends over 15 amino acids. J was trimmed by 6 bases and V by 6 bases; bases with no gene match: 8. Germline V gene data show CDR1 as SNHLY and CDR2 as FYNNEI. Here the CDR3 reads CASRAKSGGANEQFF. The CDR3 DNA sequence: TGTGCCAGCAGGGCCAAGAGCGGGGGGGCCAATGAGCAGTTCTTC.

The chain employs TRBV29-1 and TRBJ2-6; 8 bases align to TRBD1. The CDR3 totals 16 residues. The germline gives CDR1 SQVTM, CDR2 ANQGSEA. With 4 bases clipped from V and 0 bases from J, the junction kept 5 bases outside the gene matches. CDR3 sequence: CSVAGTGFSGANVLTF. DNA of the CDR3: TGCAGCGTTGCAGGGACAGGCTTCTCTGGGGCCAACGTCCTGACTTTC.

The DNA of the CDR3 is TGTGCCAGCAGCTTACAGGGGGGCAATTCACCCCTCCACTTT. Protein: CASSLQGGNSPLHF. The genes are TRBV11-3 and TRBJ1-6, with 7 positions matching TRBD1. This CDR3 has 14 amino acids. Losses at the gene ends were 2 bases for V and 7 bases for J; bases not matched to a gene: 2. Germline CDR1 reads SGHNT; CDR2 reads YENEEA. The full variable domain, completed using reference TRBV11-3 and TRBJ1-6, is EAGVVQSPRYKIIEKKQPVAFWCNPISGHNTLYWYLQNLGQGPELLIRYENEEAVDDSQLPKDRFSAERLKGVDSTLKIQPAELGDSAVYLCASSLQGGNSPLHFGNGTRLTVT.

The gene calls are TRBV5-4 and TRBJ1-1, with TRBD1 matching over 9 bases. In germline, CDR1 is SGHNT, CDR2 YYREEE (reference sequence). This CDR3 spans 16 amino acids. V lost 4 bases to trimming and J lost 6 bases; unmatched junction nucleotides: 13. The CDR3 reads CASSQGRDRVRAEAFF. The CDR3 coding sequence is TGTGCCAGCAGCCAAGGGAGGGACAGGGTGAGGGCTGAAGCTTTCTTT.